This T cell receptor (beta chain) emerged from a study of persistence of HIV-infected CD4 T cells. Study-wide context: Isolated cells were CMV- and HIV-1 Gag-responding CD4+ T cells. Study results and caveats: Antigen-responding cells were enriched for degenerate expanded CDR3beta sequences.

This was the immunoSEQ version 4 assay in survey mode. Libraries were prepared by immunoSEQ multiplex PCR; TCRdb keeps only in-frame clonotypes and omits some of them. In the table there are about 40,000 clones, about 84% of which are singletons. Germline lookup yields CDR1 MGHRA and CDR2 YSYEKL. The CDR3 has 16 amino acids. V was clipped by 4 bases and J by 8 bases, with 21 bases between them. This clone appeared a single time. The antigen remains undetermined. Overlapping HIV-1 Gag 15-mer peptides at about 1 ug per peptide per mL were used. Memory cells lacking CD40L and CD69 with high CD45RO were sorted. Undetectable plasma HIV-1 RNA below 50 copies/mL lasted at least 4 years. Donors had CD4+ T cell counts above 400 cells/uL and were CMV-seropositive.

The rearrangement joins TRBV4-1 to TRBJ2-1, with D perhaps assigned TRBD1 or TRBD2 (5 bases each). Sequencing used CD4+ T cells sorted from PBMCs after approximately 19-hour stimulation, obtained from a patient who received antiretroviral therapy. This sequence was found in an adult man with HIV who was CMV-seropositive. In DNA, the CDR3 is TGCGCCAGCAGCCCCGAGGGGCAGGGACGTCGCGATGAGCAGTTCTTC. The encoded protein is CASSPEGQGRRDEQFF.